This T cell receptor (beta chain) was recovered during a study of blood T cell repertoires in COVID-19. Across the whole study: Both acute and convalescent COVID-19 samples were obtained from the United States, Italy and Spain. PBMCs, B-cell-depleted T cells, or T cells were the source of the cDNA or gDNA that made up the material.

V lost 5 bases and J 6 bases, leaving 18 bases between the germline ends. Germline V lookup: CDR1 SEHNR, CDR2 FQNEAQ (reference sequence). The CDR3 runs to 15 residues. Enrolment of Seattle patients took place during active infection, and they were followed longitudinally. How the authors handled the data: Nucleated cell counts were estimated from reference gene primer amplification. This table comes from immunoSEQ multiplex PCR, and its TCRdb copy is limited to in-frame clones, with some not included. The V and J calls and clone size are taken from that table; D and trimming were inferred from the DNA. The profile shows more than 85,000 clones, about 90% of them singletons.

The chain couples TRBV7-9 to TRBJ2-3; the D gene is possibly TRBD1 (5 bases). The clonotype was recovered from a human donor with COVID-19, enrolled during active disease. The donor label of this sample is uncertain. Input material: peripheral blood. DNA for the CDR3: TGTGCCAGCAGCCCCACTTCAGGCAGGGTGGATACGCAGTATTTT. Its protein product is CASSPTSGRVDTQYF.